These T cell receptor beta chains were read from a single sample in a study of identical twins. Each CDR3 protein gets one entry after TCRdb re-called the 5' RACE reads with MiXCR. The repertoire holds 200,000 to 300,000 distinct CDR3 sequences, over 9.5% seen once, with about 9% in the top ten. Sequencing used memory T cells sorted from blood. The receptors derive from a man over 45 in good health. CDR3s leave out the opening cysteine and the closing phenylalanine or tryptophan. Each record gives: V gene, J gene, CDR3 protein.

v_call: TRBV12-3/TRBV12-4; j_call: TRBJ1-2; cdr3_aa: ASRVTGPYGYT
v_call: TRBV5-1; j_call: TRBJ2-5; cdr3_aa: ASSLARYQETQY
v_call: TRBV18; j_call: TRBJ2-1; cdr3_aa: ASSPPGMHEQF
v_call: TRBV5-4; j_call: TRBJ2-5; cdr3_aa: ASSPGDRVQETQY
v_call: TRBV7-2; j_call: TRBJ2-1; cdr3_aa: ASSLDGSTDEQF
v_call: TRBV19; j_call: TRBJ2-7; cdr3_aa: ATSTTPSGQIYEQY
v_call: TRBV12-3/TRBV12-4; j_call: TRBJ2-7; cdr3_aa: ASSSQGQQY
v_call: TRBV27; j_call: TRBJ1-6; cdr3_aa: ASSPLSGTHGTPLH
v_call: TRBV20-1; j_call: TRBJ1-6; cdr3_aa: SATAPGGYNSPLH
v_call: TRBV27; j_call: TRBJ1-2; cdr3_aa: ASSLSRRQGARGYGYT
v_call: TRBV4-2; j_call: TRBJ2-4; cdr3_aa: ASSQDLGTGMLAKNIQY
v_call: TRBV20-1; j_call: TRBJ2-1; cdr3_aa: SARDLAGVIYNEQF
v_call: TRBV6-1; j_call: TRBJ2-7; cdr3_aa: ASGTGAFKNEQY
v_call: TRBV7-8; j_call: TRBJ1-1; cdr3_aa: ASSQDRGDTEAF
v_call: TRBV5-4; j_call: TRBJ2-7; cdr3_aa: ASSLHSGQESYEQY
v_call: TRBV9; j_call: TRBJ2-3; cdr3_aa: ASSTLPGGTDTQY
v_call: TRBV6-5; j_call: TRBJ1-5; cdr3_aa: ASSYSGGGQPQH
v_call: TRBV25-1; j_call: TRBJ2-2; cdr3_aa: ASSPLGQGARGELF
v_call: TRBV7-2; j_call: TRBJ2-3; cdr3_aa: ASKGGAKDTQY
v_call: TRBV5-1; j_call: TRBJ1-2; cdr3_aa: ASSLAGSRVLNYGYT
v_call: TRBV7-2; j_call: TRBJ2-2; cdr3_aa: ASSLAGGDGELF
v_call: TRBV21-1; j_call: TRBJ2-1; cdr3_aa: ASSKLLQRAYNEQF
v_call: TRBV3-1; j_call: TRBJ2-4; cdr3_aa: ASSQDISLAGLY
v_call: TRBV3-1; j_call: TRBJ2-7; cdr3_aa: ASSPQGLAAYEQY
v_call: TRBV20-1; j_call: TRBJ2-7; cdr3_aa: SAKPPQGLSYEQY
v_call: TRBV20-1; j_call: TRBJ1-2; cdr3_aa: SAGDKSYGYT
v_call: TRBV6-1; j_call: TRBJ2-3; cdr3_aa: ASSERGQPSTDTQY
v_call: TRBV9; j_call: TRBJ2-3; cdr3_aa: ASSAHTDTQY
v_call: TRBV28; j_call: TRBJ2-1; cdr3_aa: ASTPGTSGRNEQF
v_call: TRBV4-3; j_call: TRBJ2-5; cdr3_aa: ASSQATRETQY
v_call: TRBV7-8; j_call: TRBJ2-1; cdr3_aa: ASSFVLTGGNNEQF
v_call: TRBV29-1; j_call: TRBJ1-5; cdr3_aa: SVPGGHQPQH
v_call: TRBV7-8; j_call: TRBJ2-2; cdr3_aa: ASSQRTGGNTGELF
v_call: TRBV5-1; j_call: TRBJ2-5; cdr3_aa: ASTPGAGFSQETQY
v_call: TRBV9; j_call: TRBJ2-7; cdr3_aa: ASSSGGGRGSYEQY
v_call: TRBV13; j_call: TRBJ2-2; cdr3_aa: ASSLEASGSSNTGELF
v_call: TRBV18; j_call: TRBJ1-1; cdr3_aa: ASSPQGTEAF
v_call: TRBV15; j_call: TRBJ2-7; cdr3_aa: ATSSLQSSYEQY
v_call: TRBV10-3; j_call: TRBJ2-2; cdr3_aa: AISSLGLNTGELF
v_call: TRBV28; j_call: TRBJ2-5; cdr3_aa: ASNIRRTPKETQY
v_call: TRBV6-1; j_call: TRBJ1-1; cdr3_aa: ASSRTGVNTEAF
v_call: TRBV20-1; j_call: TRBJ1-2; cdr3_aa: SADVQGRDGYT
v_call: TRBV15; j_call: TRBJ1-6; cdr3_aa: ATSREPGTVSDSPLH
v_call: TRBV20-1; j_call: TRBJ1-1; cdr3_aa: SARDSQRLPNTEAF
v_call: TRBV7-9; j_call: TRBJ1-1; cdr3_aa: ASSEGQGTEAF
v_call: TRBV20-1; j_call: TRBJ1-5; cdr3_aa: SAWDGGSQPQH
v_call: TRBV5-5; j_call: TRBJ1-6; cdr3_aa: ASSFGVGAGTNSPLH
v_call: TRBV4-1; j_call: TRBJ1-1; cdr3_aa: ASSPSGGVWTEAF
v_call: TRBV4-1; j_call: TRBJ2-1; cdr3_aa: ASSQAFGGSSYNEQF
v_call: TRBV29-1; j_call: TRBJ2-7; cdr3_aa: STRTGEGYEQY
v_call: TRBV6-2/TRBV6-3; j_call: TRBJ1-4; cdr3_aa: ASRRGQGTTNEKLF
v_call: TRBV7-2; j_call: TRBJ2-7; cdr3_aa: ASSPGFGSGSSEQY
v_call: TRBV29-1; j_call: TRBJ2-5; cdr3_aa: SVRLAQETQY
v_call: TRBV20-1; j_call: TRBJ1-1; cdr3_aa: SARDPDQLEAF
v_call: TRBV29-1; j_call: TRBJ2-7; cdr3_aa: SVEFAGRPNPYEQY
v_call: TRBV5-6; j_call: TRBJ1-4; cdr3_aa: ASSLPSGGEKLF
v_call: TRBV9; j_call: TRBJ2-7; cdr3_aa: ASSVGLSSGSSYEQY
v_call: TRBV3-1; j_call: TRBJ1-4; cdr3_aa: ASSWGTDNEKLF
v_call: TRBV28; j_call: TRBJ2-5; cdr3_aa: ASSLTAGSRETQY
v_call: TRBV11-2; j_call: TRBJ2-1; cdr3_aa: ASSQRVGSYNEQF